This T cell receptor (beta chain) emerged from a study of cytomegalovirus exposure and HLA in healthy donors. The overall study: Both the 120 or so validation repertoires and the roughly 640 first-cohort repertoires used the same platform, as reported by a later analysis.

Notes on this clone: The antigen is unknown.

This CDR3 contains 14 residues. Germline loops: CDR1 SGHRS, CDR2 YFSETQ. Losses at the gene ends were 4 bases for V and 4 bases for J; bases not matched to a gene: 5. Repertoires were generated with immunoSEQ multiplex PCR, while TCRdb's copy carries only in-frame clones and drops some. There are 200,000 or so clones in the sample; around 78% occur only once, and about 6% lies in the top ten. Broader study findings: High sensitivity and specificity were reportedly achieved when the classifier diagnosed cytomegalovirus status.

This clonotype was sampled from a woman younger than 35 in good health and CMV-seronegative. The chain couples TRBV5-1 to TRBJ2-5, with TRBD2 matching 9 bases. Sequenced input: PBMCs. In DNA, the CDR3 is TGCGCCAGCAGCCCCACGCGGGGGGGAGAGACCCAGTACTTC. This sequence encodes CASSPTRGGETQYF.